One and the same sample provided the 18 T cell receptor beta chains below, sequenced in a study of blood T cells in healthy people across ages. A second PCR of about 7 to 12 cycles used a sample-barcoded 5' primer and a J-beta primer mix. TCRdb re-called the 5' RACE reads with MiXCR, one entry per CDR3 protein. The sample includes nearly 1 million distinct CDR3 sequences, roughly 47% of them seen just once. The sample comprised blood. These receptors originate from a woman aged 60-75 years in good health.

J is TRBJ2-5 and V is TRBV5-5, with D possibly TRBD2 on 5 matching bases. CDR3 length: 17 amino acids. Germline V lookup: CDR1 SGHKS, CDR2 YYEKEE (reference sequence). The V end was cut by 0 bases, the J end by 4 bases, with 19 bases between. The CDR3 here is CASSLEVGPGIGETQYF. Here the CDR3 DNA reads TGTGCCAGCAGCTTGGAGGTTGGCCCGGGGATCGGAGAGACCCAGTACTTC.

The chain joins TRBV5-6 to TRBJ1-2; weak D call: TRBD1 (5 bases). The V gene lost 3 bases and the J gene lost 5 bases, with 17 bases spanning the gap. Germline V gives CDR1 SGHDT, CDR2 YYEEEE. This CDR3 comprises 15 residues. CDR3 loop: CASSWIGHPSYGYTF. For the CDR3, the DNA is TGTGCCAGCAGCTGGATCGGACATCCCAGTTATGGCTACACCTTC.

This clonotype was observed a handful of times. The rearrangement links TRBV5-1 to TRBJ2-3; 9 positions match TRBD2. The V gene end was trimmed by 4 bases and the J gene end by 5 bases; junction bases not matched to a gene: 8. This CDR3 has 15 residues. The germline CDR1 and CDR2 sequences are SGHRS and YFSETQ. In DNA form, the CDR3 reads TGCGCCAGCAGCCCCGGGACTAGCAGTGGAGATACGCAGTATTTT. It specifies CASSPGTSSGDTQYF.

This chain connects TRBV27 to TRBJ2-7; tentatively, D is TRBD1 (6 bases). Between the trimmed V and J ends, which lost 4 bases and 2 bases, there was a span of 24 bases. This CDR3 comprises 18 residues. Germline lookup yields CDR1 MNHEY and CDR2 SMNVEV (reference sequence). In DNA form, the CDR3 reads TGTGCCAGCAGTTCACAAGAAACACAGGGAAAGAGGGCCTACGAGCAGTACTTC. Amino acids: CASSSQETQGKRAYEQYF.

The CDR3 DNA follows: TGTGCCAGCAGCCCAAGGGGCACCGCGAACACTGAAGCTTTCTTT. Protein product: CASSPRGTANTEAFF. The rearrangement joins TRBV7-8 to TRBJ1-1; TRBD1 might be the D (5 bases). The V gene lost 5 bases and the J gene lost 1 base, with 14 bases spanning the gap. CDR3 length equals 15 residues. The V gene's germline CDR1 is SGHVS and CDR2 FQNEAQ.

This clonotype was counted a few times. This chain uses TRBV5-1 with TRBJ2-7, with D perhaps matching TRBD2 (6 bases). Germline V gene lookup returns CDR1 SGHRS and CDR2 YFSETQ. The V gene lost 2 bases and the J gene lost 0 bases, with 12 bases spanning the gap. The CDR3 consists of 15 residues. The chain's CDR3 is CASSFVGTDSYEQYF. The CDR3 nucleotides read TGCGCCAGCAGCTTCGTCGGGACTGACTCCTACGAGCAGTACTTC.

The V gene is TRBV28, the J gene TRBJ2-4; D possibly matches TRBD1 or TRBD2 (6 bases each). This CDR3 is built from 12 residues. With 7 bases removed from V and 13 bases from J, the gap between germline ends came to 17 bases. The germline gives CDR1 MDHEN, CDR2 SYDVKM. CDR3 residues: CASTSPRGPQYF. The CDR3 region has the DNA TGTGCCAGCACATCTCCCCGGGGGCCGCAGTACTTC. Looking up the rest from reference TRBV28 and TRBJ2-4 gives the full variable domain: DVKVTQSSRYLVKRTGEKVFLECVQDMDHENMFWYRQDPGLGLRLIYFSYDVKMKEKGDIPEGYSVSREKKERFSLILESASTNQTSMYLCASTSPRGPQYFGAGTRLSVL.

This clonotype was detected only once. This rearrangement joins TRBV25-1 to TRBJ2-5; D is unclear. The V end was cut by 2 bases, the J end by 0 bases, with 7 bases between. The CDR3 covers 14 residues. Germline assignment: CDR1 MGHDK and CDR2 SYGVNS. This CDR3 reads CASSEPGNQETQYF. CDR3 in DNA: TGTGCCAGCAGTGAACCGGGTAACCAAGAGACCCAGTACTTC.

The rearrangement links TRBV7-2 to TRBJ2-1; 16 bases are shared with TRBD2. V was pared by 4 bases and J by 7 bases, with 10 bases of the junction left unmatched. The CDR3 has 18 residues. Germline CDR1 is SGHTA and CDR2 is FQGNSA. The CDR3 nucleotides read TGTGCCAGCAGCTGGCCGGGACTAGCGGGAGGGCCTGGGAATGAGCAGTTCTTC. This sequence encodes CASSWPGLAGGPGNEQFF.

This chain connects TRBV29-1 to TRBJ2-7, with D perhaps matching TRBD1 (6 bases). The germline CDR1 and CDR2 sequences are SQVTM and ANQGSEA. The V end lost 0 bases, the J end lost 0 bases, and 9 bases lay between the germline ends. The CDR3 has 14 amino acids. DNA of the CDR3: TGCAGCGTTGAAGATCTGGGACACTCCTACGAGCAGTACTTC. Translating it yields CSVEDLGHSYEQYF.

This clonotype was seen a single time. The chain recombines TRBV2 with TRBJ2-5; TRBD1 or TRBD2 may be the D gene (5 bases each). Per germline, CDR1 SNHLY and CDR2 FYNNEI. The V end was cut by 6 bases, the J end by 2 bases, with 19 bases between. The CDR3 is made up of 16 amino acids. The CDR3: CASRPQYGAAQETQYF. The CDR3 coding sequence is TGTGCCAGCAGGCCTCAGTACGGGGCCGCGCAAGAGACCCAGTACTTC.

The V gene is TRBV7-2, the J gene TRBJ2-2; the match to TRBD1 covers 7 bases. Germline assignment: CDR1 SGHTA and CDR2 FQGNSA. This CDR3 comprises 14 residues. J gave up 13 bases and V 5 bases, and 13 bases lay outside the gene matches. The CDR3 is CASSPSPTGSRLFF. The CDR3 DNA follows: TGTGCCAGCAGCCCCTCCCCGACAGGGTCGCGGCTGTTTTTT.

This chain joins TRBV20-1 and TRBJ1-2, with a weak D call TRBD1 (5 bases). The germline CDR1 and CDR2 sequences are DFQATT and SNEGSKA (reference sequence). CDR3 length: 15 residues. Trimming removed 3 bases at V and 3 bases at J, with 17 bases between. CDR3: CSARGGITRHYGYTF. The CDR3 region has the DNA TGCAGTGCTAGGGGGGGGATAACTAGACACTATGGCTACACCTTC.

This clonotype was counted a single time. The chain recombines TRBV20-1 with TRBJ2-1; D possibly corresponds to TRBD2 (5 bases). The DNA matches TRBJ2-7 better at its end, which makes the J call doubtful. Germline V CDR1 and CDR2: DFQATT, SNEGSKA (reference sequence). The CDR3 covers 13 residues. The CDR3 region has the DNA TGCAGTGCCGGGGAAATAGACTCCTACGAGCAGTACTTC. Protein sequence: CSAGEIDSYEQYF.

V usage is TRBV7-2 and J usage is TRBJ2-3, with 8 bases aligning to TRBD2. The CDR3 sequence is 14 residues long. V trimming: 5 bases; J trimming: 11 bases; junction bases outside the gene matches: 12. Germline lookup yields CDR1 SGHTA and CDR2 FQGNSA. Here the CDR3 reads CASSPNGLAGGQYF. The CDR3 nucleotides read TGTGCCAGCAGCCCAAACGGACTAGCCGGAGGGCAGTATTTT.

The rearrangement joins TRBV7-8 to TRBJ2-1, with 8 bases that match TRBD2. The CDR3 loop spans 19 amino acids. Per germline, CDR1 SGHVS and CDR2 FQNEAQ. J gave up 4 bases and V 5 bases, and 19 bases lay outside the gene matches. The CDR3 sequence is CASSRLSGGLAPIYNEQFF. In DNA, the CDR3 is TGTGCCAGCAGCCGACTATCCGGAGGACTAGCCCCGATTTACAATGAGCAGTTCTTC.

The chain joins TRBV28 to TRBJ2-6; TRBD1 aligns across 7 bases. After removal of 3 bases from V and 0 bases from J, the junction contained 17 bases not matched to a gene. This CDR3 contains 21 residues. Germline V CDR1 and CDR2: MDHEN, SYDVKM. The CDR3 sequence is CASSFLVPRQGTDSGANVLTF. CDR3 nucleotides: TGTGCCAGCAGTTTCCTAGTTCCCCGGCAGGGGACAGACTCTGGGGCCAACGTCCTGACTTTC.

The V and J genes are TRBV7-9 and TRBJ2-1, with 8 positions matching TRBD2. Germline loops: CDR1 SEHNR, CDR2 FQNEAQ (reference sequence). Unmatched junction bases numbered 5, after V lost 1 base and J lost 3 bases. The CDR3 length is 16 residues. The CDR3 coding sequence is TGTGCCAGCAGCTTAGGTAAACTAGCGGACTACAATGAGCAGTTCTTC. Translation gives CASSLGKLADYNEQFF. The entire variable domain, with the rest obtained from reference TRBV7-9 and TRBJ2-1, is as follows: DTGVSQNPRHKITKRGQNVTFRCDPISEHNRLYWYRQTLGQGPEFLTYFQNEAQLEKSRLLSDRFSAERPKGSFSTLEIQRTEQGDSAMYLCASSLGKLADYNEQFFGPGTRLTVL.